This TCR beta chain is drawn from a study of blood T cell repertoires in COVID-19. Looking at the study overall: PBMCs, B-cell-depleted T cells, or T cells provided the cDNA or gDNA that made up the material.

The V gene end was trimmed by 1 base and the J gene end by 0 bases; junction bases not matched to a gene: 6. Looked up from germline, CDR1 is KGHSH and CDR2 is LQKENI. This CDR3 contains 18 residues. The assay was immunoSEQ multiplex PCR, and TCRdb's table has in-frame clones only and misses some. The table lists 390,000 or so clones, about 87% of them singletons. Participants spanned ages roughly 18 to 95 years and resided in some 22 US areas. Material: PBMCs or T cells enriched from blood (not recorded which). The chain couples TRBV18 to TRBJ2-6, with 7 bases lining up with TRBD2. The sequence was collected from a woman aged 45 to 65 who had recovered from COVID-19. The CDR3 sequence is CASSPLSWGGSGANVLTF. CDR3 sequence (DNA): TGTGCCAGCTCACCACTAAGTTGGGGGGGCTCTGGGGCCAACGTCCTGACTTTC.